Presented here are 20 T cell receptor beta chains from one specimen sequenced in a study of T cell responses to AZD1222 COVID-19 vaccine. Profiled with immunoSEQ multiplex PCR; TCRdb holds only in-frame clones, not every one. The repertoire includes some 95,000 clones, under 90% of them detected once, and about 3% sits in the top ten. The sequenced sample was peripheral blood, obtained on day 0 of MenACWY control vaccination. These receptors originate from an adult in good health.

The V and J genes are TRBV6-2 or TRBV6-3 and TRBJ1-1; D is undetermined. V was trimmed by 0 bases and J by 7 bases, leaving 9 bases between them. Looked up from germline, CDR1 is MNHEY and CDR2 is SVGEGT. The CDR3 runs to 13 residues. In DNA form, the CDR3 reads TGTGCCAGCAGTTACTCCCCGGGTATTGAAGCTTTCTTT. Translating it yields CASSYSPGIEAFF.

The gene calls are TRBV6-2 or TRBV6-3 and TRBJ1-2; D uncertain. CDR3 size: 14 residues. V lost 6 bases and J 7 bases, leaving 18 bases between the germline ends. Germline loops: CDR1 MNHEY, CDR2 SVGEGT. As DNA, the CDR3 is TGTGCCAGCAGCACCGGTACGGCCCTGGTTGGCTACACCTTC. Its protein product is CASSTGTALVGYTF.

The V and J genes are TRBV7-8 and TRBJ1-1; D is unclear. Germline loops: CDR1 SGHVS, CDR2 FQNEAQ. Trimming stripped 4 bases from V and 10 bases from J, with 10 bases between. CDR3 size: 11 residues. The CDR3 loop is CASSSDIGAFF. The DNA for the CDR3 is TGTGCCAGCAGCTCCGACATTGGAGCTTTCTTT.

The J gene is TRBJ1-1, the V gene TRBV6-5; 8 positions agree with TRBD1. Looked up from germline, CDR1 is MNHEY and CDR2 is SVGAGI. The CDR3 covers 12 residues. V dropped 9 bases and J dropped 9; count of bases not matched to a gene: 9. The CDR3 nucleotides are TGTGCCAGACAATACAGGGGGAGGAAAGCTTTCTTT. Its translation is CARQYRGRKAFF.

This rearrangement joins TRBV10-3 to TRBJ1-4; D is uncertain. This CDR3 spans 14 amino acids. With 6 bases removed from V and 1 base from J, the gap between germline ends came to 9 bases. CDR1 and CDR2 (germline): ENHRY, SYGVKD. CDR3 sequence (DNA): TGTGCCATCAGCGAACCGGGAACTAATGAAAAACTGTTTTTT. This translates into CAISEPGTNEKLFF.

This clone was found once. V is TRBV7-3 and J is TRBJ1-1; possibly TRBD1 for D (5 bases). Looked up from germline, CDR1 is SGHTA and CDR2 is FQGTGA. Trimming shortened V by 2 bases and J by 4 bases, and 8 bases separated the two germline ends. This CDR3 is 13 amino acids long. The CDR3 protein is CASSLGGITEAFF. CDR3 sequence (DNA): TGTGCCAGCAGCTTAGGGGGGATCACTGAAGCTTTCTTT.

The rearrangement uses TRBV19 and TRBJ1-2; unclear D gene. The CDR3 extends over 15 amino acids. Trimming removed 0 bases at V and 6 bases at J, with 14 bases between. Per the germline V gene, CDR1 is LNHDA and CDR2 is SQIVND (reference sequence). The CDR3 nucleotides read TGTGCCAGTAGTATAGATTACCGAACCGGGGATGGCTACACCTTC. Amino acid sequence: CASSIDYRTGDGYTF.

The chain carries TRBV6-1 and TRBJ1-5; no definite D call. V was shortened by 1 base and J by 6 bases, with 22 bases between the two germline ends. Looked up from germline, CDR1 is MNHNS and CDR2 is SASEGT. This CDR3 comprises 18 residues. CDR3 residues: CASSEVPRRAPIPQPQHF. CDR3 nucleotide sequence: TGTGCCAGCAGTGAAGTCCCGAGGAGGGCCCCCATCCCTCAGCCCCAGCATTTT.

This sequence joins TRBV5-1 and TRBJ2-7, with 14 bases matching TRBD2. V trimming: 3 bases; J trimming: 5 bases; junction bases outside the gene matches: 4. In germline, CDR1 is SGHRS, CDR2 YFSETQ. The CDR3 is 15 amino acids. The CDR3 sequence is CASSSTSGGADEQYF. Here the CDR3 DNA reads TGCGCCAGCAGCTCGACTAGCGGGGGGGCAGACGAGCAGTACTTC.

The chain is built from TRBV5-6 and TRBJ1-5, with TRBD1 identical over 11 bases. This CDR3 comprises 16 residues. The germline V gene has CDR1 SGHDT and CDR2 YYEEEE. Trimming removed 4 bases from V and 5 bases from J; junction bases left unmatched: 8. The CDR3 coding sequence is TGTGCCAGCAGCCTAACACGGACAGGGGGCTATCAGCCCCAGCATTTT. It specifies CASSLTRTGGYQPQHF.

CDR3 region: CASSSVGYFTGELFF. CDR3 bases: TGTGCCAGCAGTTCTGTAGGTTACTTCACCGGGGAGCTGTTTTTT. The gene calls are TRBV27 and TRBJ2-2; no clear D gene. The length of the CDR3 is 15 residues. The V and J ends lost 4 bases and 4 bases respectively, with 13 bases between them. Germline CDR1 reads MNHEY; CDR2 reads SMNVEV (reference sequence).

This clone occurred once. V and J are TRBV11-2 and TRBJ2-1, with D unclear. CDR1 is SGHAT, CDR2 FQNNGV, per germline. Between the trimmed V and J ends, which lost 2 bases and 8 bases, there was a span of 4 bases. The CDR3 length is 11 residues. The chain's CDR3 is CASSLIDEQFF. Here the CDR3 DNA reads TGTGCCAGCAGCTTAATCGATGAGCAGTTCTTC.

The chain uses TRBV7-9 and TRBJ1-1, with unresolved D. The CDR3 has 14 amino acids. V lost 5 bases, J lost 6 bases, and 16 bases lay in between. Germline V CDR1 and CDR2: SEHNR, FQNEAQ (reference sequence). CDR3 sequence: CASSPGSRGSEAFF. As DNA, the CDR3 is TGTGCCAGCAGCCCCGGGAGTCGCGGCTCTGAAGCTTTCTTT.

This clone was recorded a few times. CDR3: CASTWEGAGLFF. The CDR3 coding sequence is TGTGCCAGCACTTGGGAGGGGGCGGGACTGTTTTTT. This chain links TRBV6-5 with TRBJ1-4, with TRBD1 matching 7 bases. With V trimmed by 7 bases and J by 13 bases, 9 bases remained unmatched. Germline values: CDR1 MNHEY, CDR2 SVGAGI. This CDR3 comprises 12 residues.

This chain joins TRBV11-2 and TRBJ1-4, with TRBD1 identical over 9 bases. CDR1 is SGHAT, CDR2 FQNNGV, per germline. With V trimmed by 5 bases and J by 10 bases, 8 bases remained unmatched. The length of the CDR3 is 14 residues. CDR3 nucleotides: TGTGCCAGCAGCACAACAGGGGGCGCGGTAAAACTGTTTTTT. Translated, it gives CASSTTGGAVKLFF.

This chain connects TRBV7-8 to TRBJ1-1; 7 bases fit TRBD1. Germline CDR1 is SGHVS and CDR2 is FQNEAQ. V gave up 7 bases and J gave up 8 bases; unmatched junction bases: 10. This CDR3 has 13 amino acids. CDR3: CASTLRQGTEAFF. DNA of the CDR3: TGTGCCAGCACCCTAAGACAGGGAACCGAAGCTTTCTTT.

The chain joins TRBV5-1 to TRBJ2-1; 9 positions agree with TRBD2. Germline V CDR1 and CDR2: SGHRS, YFSETQ. The CDR3 totals 15 residues. V shed 4 bases and J 6 bases; nucleotides not matched to a gene: 8. CDR3 region: CASSLGLAGPNEQFF. CDR3 sequence (DNA): TGCGCCAGCAGCCTGGGGCTAGCGGGGCCCAATGAGCAGTTCTTC.

The rearrangement joins TRBV9 to TRBJ1-1; 7 bases align to TRBD1. Trimming at V came to 4 bases and at J to 3 bases, leaving 6 bases not matched to a gene. The CDR3 consists of 14 residues. From germline, CDR1 is SGDLS and CDR2 YYNGEE. The CDR3 sequence: CASSPRGDDTEAFF. DNA for the CDR3: TGTGCCAGCAGCCCCAGGGGGGACGACACTGAAGCTTTCTTT.

This chain links TRBV5-8 with TRBJ1-4; D uncertain. Trimming pared 7 bases from V and 3 bases from J, leaving 10 bases between. Germline values: CDR1 SGHTS, CDR2 YDEGEE. The CDR3 consists of 13 residues. CDR3 region: CASAGTSNEKLFF. The CDR3 coding sequence is TGTGCCAGCGCAGGAACCTCTAATGAAAAACTGTTTTTT.

The V gene is TRBV2, the J gene TRBJ1-1; D unclear. V lost 4 bases and J 0 bases, leaving 3 bases between the germline ends. CDR1 is SNHLY, CDR2 FYNNEI, per germline. The CDR3 is 12 amino acids. In DNA, the CDR3 is TGTGCCAGCAGTGGTCTGAACACTGAAGCTTTCTTT. As protein: CASSGLNTEAFF.